This T cell receptor (beta chain) was identified during a study of response to subunit inactivated influenza vaccine. This clonotype was counted between two and nine times. CDR1 MGHRA and CDR2 YSYEKL come from the germline V gene. The CDR3 sequence is 16 residues long. V dropped 6 bases and J dropped 0 bases, with 18 bases sitting between them. TCRdb reprocessed the RT-PCR reads via MiXCR and lists one record per CDR3 protein. The table includes under 850,000 distinct CDR3 sequences, around 18% detected once. The clonotype originates from a man aged 45 to 65 who received an inactivated influenza vaccine. Sequenced here: PBMCs from blood, sampled 4 to 6 days after vaccination. The chain employs TRBV4-1 and TRBJ2-7; D might be TRBD2 (7 bases). CDR3 in amino acids: CASSFLRGGHSYEQYF. The CDR3 coding sequence is TGCGCCAGCAGTTTTCTCCGCGGGGGACACTCCTACGAGCAGTACTTC.